This TCR beta chain was identified in a study of blood T cell repertoires in COVID-19. Looking at the study overall: Samples came from the United States, Italy and Spain, spanning acute and convalescent COVID-19. The cDNA or gDNA used as material had been derived from T cells, B-cell-depleted T cells, or PBMCs.

Authors' methods: Nucleated cell number was recorded as an estimate derived from reference gene primer amplification. Some clones are missing from TCRdb's copy, which holds only in-frame ones; the method was immunoSEQ multiplex PCR. That table supplies the V and J calls and clone size; D and trimming were determined from the DNA. Of about 46,000 clones listed, approximately 83% are singletons. The length of the CDR3 is 18 residues. Source material: peripheral blood. This chain connects TRBV21-1 to TRBJ2-2; TRBD1 was called by the table and not checked on the DNA. TRBV21-1 is a documented pseudogene. This TCR was recovered from a woman older than 75 with COVID-19, enrolled during active disease. The CDR3 loop reads CASSKGQGGPNSTGELFF. The CDR3 nucleotides read TGTGCCAGCAGCAAAGGGCAGGGGGGCCCCAATAGTACCGGGGAGCTGTTTTTT.